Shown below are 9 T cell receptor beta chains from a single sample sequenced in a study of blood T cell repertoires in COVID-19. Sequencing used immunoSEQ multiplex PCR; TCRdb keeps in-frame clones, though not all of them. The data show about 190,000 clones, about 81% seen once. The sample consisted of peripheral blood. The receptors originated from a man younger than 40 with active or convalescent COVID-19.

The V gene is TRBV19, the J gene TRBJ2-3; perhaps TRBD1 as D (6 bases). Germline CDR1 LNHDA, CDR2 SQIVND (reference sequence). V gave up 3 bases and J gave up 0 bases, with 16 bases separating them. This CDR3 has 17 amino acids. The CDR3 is CASSISTGRRSTDTQYF. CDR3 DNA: TGTGCCAGTAGTATCTCGACAGGTCGAAGGAGCACAGATACGCAGTATTTT.

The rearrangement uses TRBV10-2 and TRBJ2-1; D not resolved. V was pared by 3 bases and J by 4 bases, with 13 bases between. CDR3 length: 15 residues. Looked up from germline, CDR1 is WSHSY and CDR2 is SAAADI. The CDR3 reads CASSDGPAEYNEQFF. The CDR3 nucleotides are TGCGCCAGCAGTGATGGGCCGGCCGAATACAATGAGCAGTTCTTC.

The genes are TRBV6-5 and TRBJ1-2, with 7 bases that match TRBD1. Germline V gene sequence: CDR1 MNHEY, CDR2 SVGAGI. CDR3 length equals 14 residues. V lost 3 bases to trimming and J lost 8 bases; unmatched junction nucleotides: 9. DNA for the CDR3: TGTGCCAGCAGTTATTCAACAGGGGTGGGAGGCTACACCTTC. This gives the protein CASSYSTGVGGYTF.

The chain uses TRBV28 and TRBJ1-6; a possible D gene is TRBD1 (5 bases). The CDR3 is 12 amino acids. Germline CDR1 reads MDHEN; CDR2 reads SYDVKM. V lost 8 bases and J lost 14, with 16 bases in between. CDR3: CASGDSLIALHF. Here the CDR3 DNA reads TGTGCCAGCGGCGACAGTCTGATAGCCCTCCACTTT.

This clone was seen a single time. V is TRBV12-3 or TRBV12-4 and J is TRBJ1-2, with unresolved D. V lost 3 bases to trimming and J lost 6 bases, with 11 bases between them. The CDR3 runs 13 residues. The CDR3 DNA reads TGTGCCAGCAGTTTTAGAGGGAGGAATGGCTACACCTTC. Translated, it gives CASSFRGRNGYTF.

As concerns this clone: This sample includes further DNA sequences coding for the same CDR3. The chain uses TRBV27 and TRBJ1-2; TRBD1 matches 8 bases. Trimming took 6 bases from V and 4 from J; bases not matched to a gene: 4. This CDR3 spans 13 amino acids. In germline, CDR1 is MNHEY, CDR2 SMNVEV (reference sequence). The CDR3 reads CASSLGQGYGYTF. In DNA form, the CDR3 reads TGTGCCAGCAGCCTTGGACAGGGCTATGGCTACACCTTC.

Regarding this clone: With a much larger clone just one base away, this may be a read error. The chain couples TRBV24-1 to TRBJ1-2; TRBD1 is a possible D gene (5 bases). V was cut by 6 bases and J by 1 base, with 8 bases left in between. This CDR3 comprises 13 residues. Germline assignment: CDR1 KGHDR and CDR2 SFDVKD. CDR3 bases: TGTGCCACCAGTCGGGGGGGTAACTATGGCTACACCTTC. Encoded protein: CATSRGGNYGYTF.

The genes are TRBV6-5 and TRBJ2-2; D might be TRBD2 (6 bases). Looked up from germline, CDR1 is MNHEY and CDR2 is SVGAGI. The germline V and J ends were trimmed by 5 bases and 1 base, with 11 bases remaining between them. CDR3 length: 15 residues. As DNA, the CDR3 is TGTGCCAGCAGTCCAAGCGGGCTGAACACCGGGGAGCTGTTTTTT. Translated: CASSPSGLNTGELFF.

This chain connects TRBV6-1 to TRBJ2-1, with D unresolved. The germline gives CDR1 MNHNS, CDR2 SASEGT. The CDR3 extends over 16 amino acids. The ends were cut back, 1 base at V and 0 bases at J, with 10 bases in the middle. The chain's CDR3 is CASSEDVSSSYNEQFF. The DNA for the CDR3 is TGTGCCAGCAGTGAAGACGTCTCCAGCTCCTACAATGAGCAGTTCTTC.